Each of the 9 T cell receptor beta chains below was sequenced from the same sample in a study of T cells in Graves' hyperthyroidism and ophthalmopathy. The investigators amplified TCR beta CDR3 regions from RNA transcripts. First-round RT-PCR targeting the TCR CDR3 was performed with the HTBI primer set. From the multiplex PCR reads, TCRdb called clonotypes with MiXCR, one entry per CDR3 protein. The sample lists approximately 870,000 distinct CDR3 sequences; 38% were seen once. Material: blood. These receptors were obtained from a man younger than 35 with Graves' hyperthyroidism.

The V call is TRBV25-1, the J call TRBJ2-7; 7 nucleotides line up with TRBD1. The germline gives CDR1 MGHDK, CDR2 SYGVNS. The V gene end was trimmed by 8 bases and the J gene end by 5 bases; junction bases not matched to a gene: 12. The CDR3 loop spans 14 amino acids. CDR3 nucleotides: TGTGCCAGCGTTGATATAGGGGGCGCGGACGAGCAGTACTTC. Its translation: CASVDIGGADEQYF.

Many counts were recorded for this clonotype. CDR3 amino acids: CASSIRQGEKLFF. The CDR3 DNA sequence: TGCGCCAGCAGCATACGACAGGGAGAAAAACTGTTTTTT. The V and J genes are TRBV5-1 and TRBJ1-4; 7 bases agree with TRBD1. The junction had 5 bases not matched to a gene; V was cut back by 4 bases and J by 8 bases. The CDR3 extends over 13 amino acids. From germline, CDR1 is SGHRS and CDR2 YFSETQ.

The sample holds a few counts of this clonotype. The CDR3 is CASSQTSGIYEQYF. The CDR3 DNA sequence: TGTGCCAGCAGCCAGACTAGCGGGATATACGAGCAGTACTTC. V gene TRBV7-2 combines with J gene TRBJ2-7; 11 bases agree with TRBD2. Germline V gives CDR1 SGHTA, CDR2 FQGNSA. The CDR3 is 14 residues long. V gave up 5 bases and J gave up 4 bases; unmatched junction bases: 4.

The V call is TRBV4-1, the J call TRBJ1-2; possibly TRBD1 for D (6 bases). In germline, CDR1 is MGHRA, CDR2 YSYEKL. The CDR3 is made up of 15 amino acids. V was pared by 1 base and J by 0 bases, with 9 bases between. The CDR3 DNA reads TGCGCCAGCAGCCAAGGAGGGGGTGCTAACTATGGCTACACCTTC. Protein sequence: CASSQGGGANYGYTF.

This sequence joins TRBV27 and TRBJ1-1; D is ambiguous. CDR3 length: 13 amino acids. V lost 4 bases to trimming and J lost 5 bases, with 11 bases between them. Germline CDR1 and CDR2: MNHEY and SMNVEV (reference sequence). Written as DNA, the CDR3 is TGTGCCAGCAGTTCAACTTCGGGGACTGAAGCTTTCTTT. Encoded protein: CASSSTSGTEAFF.

This clonotype appeared many times. The J gene is TRBJ2-5, the V gene TRBV10-2; a weak D match, TRBD1 (6 bases). The germline gives CDR1 WSHSY, CDR2 SAAADI. V shed 2 bases and J shed 4 bases, with 14 bases lying between them. There are 15 residues in the CDR3. The CDR3 nucleotides read TGCGCCAGCAGTGAGAGAAGAGGGGGTCGAGAGACCCAGTACTTC. It translates to CASSERRGGRETQYF.

This sequence joins TRBV7-2 and TRBJ2-5, with 11 nucleotides matching TRBD2. Germline V gene sequence: CDR1 SGHTA, CDR2 FQGNSA. The CDR3 is 17 residues long. Trimming at V came to 5 bases and at J to 2 bases, leaving 10 bases not matched to a gene. CDR3 DNA sequence: TGTGCCAGCAGCACCGGGATAGCGGGGGGGACGCAAGAGACCCAGTACTTC. This sequence encodes CASSTGIAGGTQETQYF.

Ten or more counts support this clonotype. The chain carries TRBV29-1 and TRBJ1-3; D possibly corresponds to TRBD1 (5 bases). Trimming shortened V by 4 bases and J by 0 bases, and 10 bases separated the two germline ends. This CDR3 contains 14 residues. Germline assignment: CDR1 SQVTM and CDR2 ANQGSEA. The CDR3 loop is CSVGGTDSGNTIYF. CDR3 in DNA: TGCAGCGTTGGGGGGACCGACTCTGGAAACACCATATATTTT.

There are a few counts of this clonotype. An end of the junction does not agree with germline; a read error may underlie this. This chain links TRBV7-9 with TRBJ2-7; D is ambiguous. Germline loops: CDR1 SEHNR, CDR2 FQNEAQ (reference sequence). The length of the CDR3 is 19 residues. The DNA for the CDR3 is TGTGCCAGCAGCCGAGCGAGCATGCTAGGCTACTTTCTGTCGCGAAACCCTAGCTTC. This gives the protein CASSRASMLGYFLSRNPSF.